The 16 T cell receptor beta chains given below trace back to one sample, sequenced in a study of cytomegalovirus exposure and HLA in healthy donors. With 60 Vbeta and 13 Jbeta primers, the PCR was carried out. Measured with immunoSEQ multiplex PCR; TCRdb has only the in-frame clones, and not every one. Of some 190,000 clones in the sample, approximately 86% are singletons; the top ten hold roughly 0.33%. Sequenced material: PBMCs. The receptor set was obtained from a woman aged 25 to 39 in good health and CMV-seronegative.

This clone occurred a few times. The CDR3 DNA reads TGTGCCAGCAGTTCGACACGAACAGGGGAAAAACTGTTTTTT. Amino acid sequence: CASSSTRTGEKLFF. The chain carries TRBV6-5 and TRBJ1-4; a weak D match, TRBD1 (6 bases). The V gene lost 4 bases and the J gene lost 8 bases, with 14 bases spanning the gap. The CDR3 length is 14 residues. The germline V gene encodes CDR1 MNHEY and CDR2 SVGAGI.

V is TRBV11-2 and J is TRBJ2-7; D is ambiguous. Germline V gene data show CDR1 as SGHAT and CDR2 as FQNNGV. There are 12 residues in the CDR3. V gave up 2 bases and J gave up 3 bases, with 5 bases separating them. Here the CDR3 reads CASSLPGYEQYF. Here the CDR3 DNA reads TGTGCCAGCAGCTTACCAGGCTACGAGCAGTACTTC.

This chain joins TRBV11-3 and TRBJ2-3; 8 positions match TRBD2. The CDR3 covers 16 residues. Germline V CDR1 and CDR2: SGHNT, YENEEA. V was clipped by 4 bases and J by 2 bases; unmatched bases: 8. For the CDR3, the DNA is TGTGCCAGCAGCTCTAGCGCGGGAGGCCCCACAGATACGCAGTATTTT. Encoded protein: CASSSSAGGPTDTQYF.

Notes on this clone: The germline gene is not matched at one end of the junction; a read error may be the cause. Other nucleotide sequences in the sample specify the same CDR3. The V and J genes are TRBV7-7 and TRBJ2-5; 12 bases are a match to TRBD2. Germline lookup yields CDR1 SSHAT and CDR2 FNYEAQ (reference sequence). This CDR3 comprises 16 residues. CDR3 loop: CASSLALAGGRETQYF. The DNA for the CDR3 is TGTGCTAGCAGCTTAGCGCTAGCGGGAGGGCGGGAGACCCAGTACTTC.

The chain is built from TRBV5-4 and TRBJ2-1, with 9 bases identical to TRBD2. CDR1 is SGHNT and CDR2 is YYREEE in the germline V gene (reference sequence). The trim removed 0 bases at V and 5 bases at J, leaving 3 bases unmatched. The CDR3 runs to 15 residues. The CDR3 here is CASSLGTSVNNEQFF. The CDR3 nucleotides read TGTGCCAGCAGCTTGGGGACTAGCGTTAACAATGAGCAGTTCTTC.

This chain connects TRBV5-6 to TRBJ2-5; D call uncertain. The germline V gene has CDR1 SGHDT and CDR2 YYEEEE. CDR3 length equals 13 residues. V dropped 0 bases and J dropped 5 bases, with 8 bases sitting between them. This CDR3 is CASSLAARETQYF. In DNA, the CDR3 is TGTGCCAGCAGCTTGGCGGCGCGGGAGACCCAGTACTTC.

The genes are TRBV10-3 and TRBJ2-7; 8 nucleotides line up with TRBD2. The V segment lost 3 bases and the J segment 4 bases; nucleotides outside the gene matches: 8. The germline gives CDR1 ENHRY, CDR2 SYGVKD. The CDR3 runs 15 residues. CDR3 amino acids: CAISDKAGGGYEQYF. CDR3 bases: TGTGCCATCAGTGACAAGGCGGGGGGTGGTTACGAGCAGTACTTC.

The gene calls are TRBV5-4 and TRBJ2-2; TRBD1 matches at 7 bases. The trim removed 3 bases at V and 2 bases at J, leaving 10 bases unmatched. This CDR3 contains 17 residues. Germline V CDR1 and CDR2: SGHNT, YYREEE (reference sequence). DNA of the CDR3: TGTGCCAGCAGCTCACTCGGACAGGTGGTAAACACCGGGGAGCTGTTTTTT. Protein sequence: CASSSLGQVVNTGELFF. Full variable domain (outside the CDR3, taken from reference TRBV5-4 and TRBJ2-2): ETGVTQSPTHLIKTRGQQVTLRCSSQSGHNTVSWYQQALGQGPQFIFQYYREEENGRGNFPPRFSGLQFPNYSSELNVNALELDDSALYLCASSSLGQVVNTGELFFGEGSRLTVL.

This clone was detected only once. The chain uses TRBV28 and TRBJ1-1, with 7 bases aligning to TRBD1. The CDR3 extends over 14 amino acids. The germline CDR1 and CDR2 sequences are MDHEN and SYDVKM. The V segment lost 6 bases and the J segment 8 bases; nucleotides outside the gene matches: 12. CDR3 residues: CASSPTGTFPEAFF. The CDR3 DNA sequence: TGTGCCAGCAGCCCGACAGGGACCTTTCCCGAAGCTTTCTTT.

The J gene is TRBJ1-1, the V gene TRBV7-8; TRBD1 is a possible D gene (6 bases). The ends were cut back, 5 bases at V and 0 bases at J, with 13 bases in the middle. There are 15 residues in the CDR3. The germline CDR1 and CDR2 sequences are SGHVS and FQNEAQ. CDR3 sequence (DNA): TGTGCCAGCAGCCCCCGGACAGTAATGAACACTGAAGCTTTCTTT. It yields the protein CASSPRTVMNTEAFF.

The J gene is TRBJ2-5, the V gene TRBV6-5; the D gene is possibly TRBD2 (6 bases). The V and J ends lost 0 bases and 3 bases respectively, with 8 bases between them. From germline, CDR1 is MNHEY and CDR2 SVGAGI. This CDR3 region has 14 residues. CDR3 loop: CASSYSRREETQYF. In nucleotides, the CDR3 is TGTGCCAGCAGTTACTCGAGGAGGGAAGAGACCCAGTACTTC.

The chain links TRBV5-1 to TRBJ2-5; TRBD1 might be the D (6 bases). The ends were cut back, 2 bases at V and 5 bases at J, with 16 bases in the middle. CDR1 is SGHRS and CDR2 is YFSETQ in the germline V gene. The CDR3 has 15 residues. This chain's CDR3 is CASSFVWGQDETQYF. CDR3 DNA sequence: TGCGCCAGCAGCTTTGTATGGGGACAAGACGAGACCCAGTACTTC. Combining the CDR3 with reference TRBV5-1 and TRBJ2-5 gives the whole variable domain KAGVTQTPRYLIKTRGQQVTLSCSPISGHRSVSWYQQTPGQGLQFLFEYFSETQRNKGNFPGRFSGRQFSNSRSEMNVSTLELGDSALYLCASSFVWGQDETQYFGPGTRLLVL.

The V and J genes are TRBV2 and TRBJ1-1, with 7 bases that match TRBD1. The CDR3 spans 18 residues. The V segment lost 6 bases and the J segment 3 bases; nucleotides outside the gene matches: 19. The germline V gene has CDR1 SNHLY and CDR2 FYNNEI. CDR3 nucleotide sequence: TGTGCCAGCAGCCGGGGACAGCCAAATTTCGGGATTGACACTGAAGCTTTCTTT. Protein product: CASSRGQPNFGIDTEAFF.

The J gene is TRBJ2-3, the V gene TRBV4-2; TRBD2 aligns across 13 bases. Germline values: CDR1 LGHNA, CDR2 YNFKEQ. The CDR3 runs 16 residues. The trim removed 4 bases at V and 4 bases at J, leaving 5 bases unmatched. In DNA, the CDR3 is TGTGCCAGCAGCCGAGGACTAGCGGGAGCCTCAGATACGCAGTATTTT. This gives the protein CASSRGLAGASDTQYF.

V usage is TRBV18 and J usage is TRBJ2-5, with TRBD1 as a possible D gene (5 bases). Germline V gives CDR1 KGHSH, CDR2 LQKENI. The CDR3 sequence is 13 residues long. V was clipped by 2 bases and J by 4 bases, with 8 bases between them. CDR3 protein: CASSPAGRETQYF. CDR3 in DNA: TGTGCCAGCTCACCAGCAGGGCGAGAGACCCAGTACTTC.

Here the CDR3 reads CASSPGTAEAFF. The CDR3 nucleotides read TGTGCCAGCAGCCCCGGGACAGCTGAAGCTTTCTTT. This chain uses TRBV5-4 with TRBJ1-1, with TRBD1 matching 7 bases. The CDR3 consists of 12 residues. Trimming took 4 bases from V and 6 from J; bases not matched to a gene: 3. Germline CDR1 reads SGHNT; CDR2 reads YYREEE (reference sequence).